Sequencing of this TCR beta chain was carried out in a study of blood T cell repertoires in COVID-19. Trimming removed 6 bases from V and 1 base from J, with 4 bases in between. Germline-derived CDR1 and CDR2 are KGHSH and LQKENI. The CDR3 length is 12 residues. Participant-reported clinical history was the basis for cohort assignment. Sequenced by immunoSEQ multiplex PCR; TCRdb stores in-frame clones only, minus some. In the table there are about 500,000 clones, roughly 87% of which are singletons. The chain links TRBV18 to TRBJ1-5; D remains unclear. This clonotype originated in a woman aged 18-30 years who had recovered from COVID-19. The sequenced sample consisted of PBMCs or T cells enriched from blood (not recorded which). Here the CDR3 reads CASSPSNQPQHF. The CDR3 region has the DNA TGTGCCAGCTCTCCGAGCAATCAGCCCCAGCATTTT.